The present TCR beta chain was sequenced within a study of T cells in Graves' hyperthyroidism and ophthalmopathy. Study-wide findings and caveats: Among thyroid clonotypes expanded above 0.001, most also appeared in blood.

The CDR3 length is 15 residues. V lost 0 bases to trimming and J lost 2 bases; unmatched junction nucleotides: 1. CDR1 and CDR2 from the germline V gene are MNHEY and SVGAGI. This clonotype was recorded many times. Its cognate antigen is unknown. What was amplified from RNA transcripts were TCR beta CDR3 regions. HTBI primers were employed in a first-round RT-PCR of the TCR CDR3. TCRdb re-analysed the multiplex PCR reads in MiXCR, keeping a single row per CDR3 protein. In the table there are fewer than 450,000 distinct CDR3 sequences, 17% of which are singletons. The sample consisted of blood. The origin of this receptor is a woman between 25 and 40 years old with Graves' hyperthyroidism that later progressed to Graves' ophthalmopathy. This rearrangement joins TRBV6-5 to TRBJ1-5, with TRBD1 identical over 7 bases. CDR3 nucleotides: TGTGCCAGCAGTTACTCAGGACAGGGCAATCAGCCCCAGCATTTT. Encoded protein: CASSYSGQGNQPQHF.